These 18 T cell receptor beta chains originate from one sample sequenced in a study of cytomegalovirus exposure and HLA in healthy donors. The PCR ran on 60 Vbeta and 13 Jbeta primers. The method was immunoSEQ multiplex PCR; TCRdb's version includes in-frame clones alone and lacks a portion of them. The data contain around 100,000 clones, over 60% of them singletons. Specimen: PBMCs. Receptors originate from a female donor in good health and CMV-seropositive.

This sequence joins TRBV15 and TRBJ1-1, with a tentative D call TRBD1 (6 bases). This CDR3 comprises 15 residues. Germline values: CDR1 LNHNV, CDR2 YYDKDF (reference sequence). The V end lost 1 base, the J end lost 5 bases, and 14 bases lay between the germline ends. The CDR3 reads CATSRVRGGLTEAFF. CDR3 bases: TGTGCCACCAGCAGAGTAAGGGGGGGATTGACTGAAGCTTTCTTT. Together with reference TRBV15 and TRBJ1-1, the CDR3 gives the full variable domain: DAMVIQNPRYQVTQFGKPVTLSCSQTLNHNVMYWYQQKSSQAPKLLFHYYDKDFNNEADTPDNFQSRRPNTSFCFLDIRSPGLGDTAMYLCATSRVRGGLTEAFFGQGTRLTVV.

CDR3: CASSLDTGVKETQYF. The CDR3 DNA sequence: TGTGCCAGCAGCTTAGATACCGGAGTCAAAGAGACCCAGTACTTC. The V and J genes are TRBV11-2 and TRBJ2-5; unclear D gene. Per germline, CDR1 SGHAT and CDR2 FQNNGV. Trimming left V 0 bases short and J 3 bases short, with 11 bases between. This CDR3 comprises 15 residues.

The rearrangement joins TRBV6-4 to TRBJ1-3; a possible D gene is TRBD1 (5 bases). Trimming took 2 bases from V and 12 from J, leaving 11 bases between them. The V gene's germline CDR1 is MRHNA and CDR2 SNTAGT. CDR3 size: 12 residues. The CDR3 DNA reads TGTGCCAGCAGTGACCGTCGGGGGGTCATATATTTT. It encodes CASSDRRGVIYF.

The chain carries TRBV2 and TRBJ2-2; 9 bases match TRBD1. V lost 6 bases to trimming and J lost 4 bases; unmatched junction nucleotides: 3. Germline V gene lookup returns CDR1 SNHLY and CDR2 FYNNEI. The CDR3 contains 14 residues. CDR3: CASRRTGVTGELFF. The CDR3 region has the DNA TGTGCCAGCAGAAGGACAGGGGTCACCGGGGAGCTGTTTTTT.

V and J are TRBV6-5 and TRBJ1-2; D remains ambiguous. From germline, CDR1 is MNHEY and CDR2 SVGAGI. There are 15 residues in the CDR3. Trimming removed 8 bases from V and 5 bases from J, with 21 bases in between. The CDR3 DNA reads TGTGCCAGCCTGGAAACGGGAGGGATTGGATATGGCTACACCTTC. Translated, it gives CASLETGGIGYGYTF.

This clone showed up just a few times. The rearrangement links TRBV4-3 to TRBJ1-3; D unresolved. V was clipped by 0 bases and J by 0 bases, with 3 bases between them. Germline CDR1 reads LGHNA; CDR2 reads YSLEER. The CDR3 is 14 amino acids. The CDR3 loop is CASSQDNSGNTIYF. For the CDR3, the DNA is TGCGCCAGCAGCCAAGACAACTCTGGAAACACCATATATTTT.

The J gene is TRBJ2-2, the V gene TRBV18, with a weak D call TRBD1 (5 bases). Per the germline V gene, CDR1 is KGHSH and CDR2 is LQKENI. The CDR3 runs 16 residues. V shed 1 base and J shed 1 base, with 10 bases lying between them. DNA of the CDR3: TGTGCCAGCTCACCACGGCAGGGTGGGAACACCGGGGAGCTGTTTTTT. Amino acid sequence: CASSPRQGGNTGELFF.

V usage is TRBV5-1 and J usage is TRBJ2-5; TRBD1 matches at 7 bases. The closer fit of TRBJ2-7 to the DNA end suggests the J call may be wrong. Germline lookup yields CDR1 SGHRS and CDR2 YFSETQ. The CDR3 is 14 amino acids. Written as DNA, the CDR3 is TGCGCCAGCAGTCTACGAGGGGGCCAGTACGAGCAGTACTTC. This codes for CASSLRGGQYEQYF.

In regard to this clone: A junction end diverges from the germline sequence, so it may reflect a read error. The genes are TRBV7-9 and TRBJ2-5, with 10 positions matching TRBD1. The tail of the sequence fits TRBJ2-7 better, so the J call may be wrong. The CDR3 has 12 residues. Germline CDR1 reads SEHNR; CDR2 reads FQNEAQ (reference sequence). The CDR3 nucleotides read TGTTCCAGCACGACAGGGGGCCACGAGCAGTACTTC. Protein: CSSTTGGHEQYF.

This clone was observed a few times. The chain couples TRBV2 to TRBJ2-3, with D possibly TRBD2 on 5 matching bases. Trimming shortened V by 7 bases and J by 3 bases, and 14 bases separated the two germline ends. The germline gives CDR1 SNHLY, CDR2 FYNNEI. The CDR3 covers 14 residues. CDR3 sequence: CASTSFRGTDTQYF. The CDR3 coding sequence is TGTGCCAGCACCTCTTTTCGCGGGACAGATACGCAGTATTTT.

In nucleotides, the CDR3 is TGTGCCAGCACCCAGGCCCAGTCGTCTAACTATGGCTACACCTTC. Translation gives CASTQAQSSNYGYTF. The chain couples TRBV11-2 to TRBJ1-2; no reliable D call. The CDR3 length is 15 residues. Germline V gene sequence: CDR1 SGHAT, CDR2 FQNNGV. Trimming took off 7 bases at V and 0 bases at J, with 15 bases between the two ends.

The chain has TRBV2 and TRBJ2-3; D not resolved. V was trimmed by 6 bases and J by 0 bases, leaving 7 bases between them. The germline CDR1 and CDR2 sequences are SNHLY and FYNNEI. CDR3 size: 13 residues. The CDR3 sequence is CASRSSSTDTQYF. The DNA of the CDR3 is TGTGCCAGCAGGTCCAGTAGCACAGATACGCAGTATTTT.

This clone was counted between two and nine times. This chain links TRBV6-4 with TRBJ1-5, with D perhaps TRBD1 (6 bases). The CDR3 sequence is 14 residues long. Germline V lookup: CDR1 MRHNA, CDR2 SNTAGT. V lost 2 bases, J lost 6 bases, and 11 bases lay in between. CDR3 nucleotide sequence: TGTGCCAGCAGTGACGGAGCAGGGGCTCAGCCCCAGCATTTT. Translation gives CASSDGAGAQPQHF.

This chain links TRBV6-1 with TRBJ1-5; no definite D call. Trimming pared 1 base from V and 3 bases from J, leaving 10 bases between. There are 15 residues in the CDR3. The V gene's germline CDR1 is MNHNS and CDR2 SASEGT. The CDR3 loop reads CASSEVTPINQPQHF. CDR3 nucleotides: TGTGCCAGCAGTGAAGTGACACCTATCAATCAGCCCCAGCATTTT.

The V gene is TRBV23-1, the J gene TRBJ2-7, with D tentatively TRBD1 (5 bases). TRBV23-1 is identified as an open reading frame with a role that is uncertain. This CDR3 has 14 amino acids. Trimming took off 8 bases at V and 2 bases at J, with 16 bases between the two ends. The CDR3 spells CASQQATEPYEQYF. CDR3 nucleotide sequence: TGCGCCAGCCAACAGGCGACAGAGCCCTACGAGCAGTACTTC.

The table lists this clone with a few counts. J is TRBJ1-1 and V is TRBV5-3; D is unresolved. TRBV5-3 is known as an ORF, though its function is uncertain. The length of the CDR3 is 14 residues. Trimming cost V 4 bases and J 8 bases, with 18 bases left between them. The CDR3 sequence is CARSPLNRLAEAFF. The CDR3 coding sequence is TGTGCCAGAAGCCCCCTTAACCGATTGGCCGAAGCTTTCTTT.

The CDR3 sequence: CSGRGNTEAFF. CDR3 DNA: TGCAGTGGAAGAGGGAACACTGAAGCTTTCTTT. This sequence joins TRBV29-1 and TRBJ1-1; no clear D. The CDR3 totals 11 residues. Germline lookup yields CDR1 SQVTM and CDR2 ANQGSEA.

The chain combines TRBV4-3 with TRBJ1-5, with D uncertain. The germline V and J ends were trimmed by 1 base and 5 bases, with 9 bases remaining between them. The CDR3 extends over 14 amino acids. Germline V gives CDR1 LGHNA, CDR2 YSLEER. The CDR3 region is CASSQGDLDQPQHF. CDR3 bases: TGCGCCAGCAGCCAAGGAGATTTGGATCAGCCCCAGCATTTT.